This TCR beta chain was profiled in a study of shared clonotypes between healthy human individuals. This table comes from immunoSEQ multiplex PCR, and its TCRdb copy is limited to in-frame clones, with some not included. The repertoire holds roughly 1,100,000 clones, with about 77% as singletons. The germline gives CDR1 SEHNR, CDR2 FQNEAQ (reference sequence). Trimming left V 0 bases short and J 6 bases short, with 9 bases between. The CDR3 length is 15 residues. The chain has TRBV7-9 and TRBJ1-6; D call uncertain. Sequenced: memory CD4+ T cells sorted from blood. The subset: CD45RA-negative fraction. The clonotype comes from a man between 18 and 35 years old in good health. CDR3 bases: TGTGCCAGCAGCTTAGCAGGCCCACCTAATTCACCCCTCCACTTT. Protein sequence: CASSLAGPPNSPLHF. The full variable domain, in which reference TRBV7-9 and TRBJ1-6 provide the parts outside the CDR3, is DTGVSQNPRHKITKRGQNVTFRCDPISEHNRLYWYRQTLGQGPEFLTYFQNEAQLEKSRLLSDRFSAERPKGSFSTLEIQRTEQGDSAMYLCASSLAGPPNSPLHFGNGTRLTVT.